This T cell receptor beta chain was observed in a study of control samples from healthy donors and cancer patients. The CDR3 extends over 14 amino acids. V shed 3 bases, J shed 0 bases, and the junction held 1 base outside the gene matches. Germline loops: CDR1 SGHAT, CDR2 FQNNGV. Using immunoSEQ multiplex PCR, the repertoire was profiled, and TCRdb retains in-frame clones only, with some absent. Among roughly 180,000 clones, 94% were seen once, and the ten largest hold 1.1% to 1.5%. The chain employs TRBV11-2 and TRBJ1-2; 7 positions match TRBD1. This receptor was identified in a woman between 18 and 29 years old in good health. The sequenced sample was blood. In DNA, the CDR3 is TGTGCCAGCAGCTTGGACAGGACTAACTATGGCTACACCTTC. Translated: CASSLDRTNYGYTF.